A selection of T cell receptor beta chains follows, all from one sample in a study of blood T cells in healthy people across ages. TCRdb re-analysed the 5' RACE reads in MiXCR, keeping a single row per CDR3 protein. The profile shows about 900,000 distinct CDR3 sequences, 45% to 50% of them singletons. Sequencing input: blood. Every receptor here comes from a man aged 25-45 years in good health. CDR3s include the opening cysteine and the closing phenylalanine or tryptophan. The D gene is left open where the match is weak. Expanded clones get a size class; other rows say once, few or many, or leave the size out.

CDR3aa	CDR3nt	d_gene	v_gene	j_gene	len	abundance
CASSQRGGSTDTQYF	TGTGCCAGCAGCCAGCGGGGGGGGAGCACAGATACGCAGTATTTT	TRBD2	TRBV7-9	TRBJ2-3	15	many
CASSLGEKTQYF	TGTGCCAGCAGCTTGGGCGAAAAGACCCAGTACTTC	-	TRBV5-6	TRBJ2-5	12	-
CSAEGQVFYEQYF	TGCAGTGCTGAAGGACAGGTGTTCTACGAGCAGTACTTC	TRBD1	TRBV20-1	TRBJ2-7	13	few
CASSRGGYGYTF	TGTGCCAGCAGCAGGGGCGGCTATGGCTACACCTTC	-	TRBV11-3	TRBJ1-2	12	few
CASSYGTSVTDTQYF	TGTGCCAGCAGTTACGGGACTAGTGTCACAGATACGCAGTATTTT	TRBD2	TRBV6-2/TRBV6-3	TRBJ2-3	15	few
CASSDRGSNTDTQYF	TGTGCCAGTAGCGATCGCGGCAGCAACACAGATACGCAGTATTTT	-	TRBV19	TRBJ2-3	15	-
CASSGQDHGYTF	TGTGCCAGCAGTGGACAGGACCATGGCTACACCTTC	TRBD1	TRBV28	TRBJ1-2	12	-
CASSFRRGNEQYF	TGTGCCAGCAGTTTTCGCAGGGGGAACGAGCAGTACTTC	TRBD1	TRBV28	TRBJ2-7	13	many
CASSDSGLNTDTQYF	TGTGCCAGCAGTGACTCTGGGCTAAACACAGATACGCAGTATTTT	-	TRBV6-4	TRBJ2-3	15	-
CASSSLRGLETQYF	TGTGCCAGCAGCTCCCTACGGGGCCTGGAGACCCAGTACTTC	-	TRBV7-8	TRBJ2-5	14	-
CANLPPARQPYSNQPQHF	TGCGCCAACCTTCCCCCAGCACGACAGCCATATAGCAATCAGCCCCAGCATTTT	-	TRBV5-1	TRBJ1-5	18	few
CASSVGYSHGYTF	TGTGCCAGCAGCGTAGGCTACAGCCATGGCTACACCTTC	-	TRBV9	TRBJ1-2	13	-
CASSGQDYTGELFF	TGTGCCAGCAGCGGACAGGATTACACCGGGGAGCTGTTTTTT	TRBD1	TRBV6-5	TRBJ2-2	14	few
CASSSLGTVDYGYTF	TGTGCCAGCAGTTCACTCGGGACAGTCGATTATGGCTACACCTTC	TRBD1	TRBV28	TRBJ1-2	15	-
CASTPGQQETQYF	TGTGCCAGCACCCCGGGACAGCAAGAGACCCAGTACTTC	TRBD1	TRBV6-1	TRBJ2-5	13	-
CASSEGTSGSTDTQYF	TGTGCCAGCAGCGAAGGGACTAGCGGGAGCACAGATACGCAGTATTTT	TRBD2	TRBV27	TRBJ2-3	16	once
CASSASTPENTEAFF	TGTGCCAGCAGTGCGTCGACACCGGAGAACACTGAAGCTTTCTTT	-	TRBV2	TRBJ1-1	15	-
CSARGGSYNEQYF	TGCAGTGCTCGGGGGGGATCCTACAATGAGCAGTACTTC	TRBD2	TRBV20-1	TRBJ2-7	13	few
CASTGRLGRNTDTQYF	TGTGCCAGCACCGGGCGTCTGGGTCGTAACACAGATACGCAGTATTTT	-	TRBV11-3	TRBJ2-3	16	few
CASSYSTSGGPSTGELFF	TGTGCCAGCAGTTACTCGACTAGCGGGGGACCCTCTACCGGGGAGCTGTTTTTT	TRBD2	TRBV6-5	TRBJ2-2	18	once
CASSLLAGGQMNEQFF	TGTGCCAGCAGTCTACTAGCGGGGGGGCAGATGAATGAGCAGTTCTTC	TRBD2	TRBV12-3/TRBV12-4	TRBJ2-1	16	few
CSAVGGTVQYF	TGCAGTGCTGTCGGCGGGACAGTGCAGTACTTC	-	TRBV20-1	TRBJ2-5	11	-
CSVKLAGRTDTQYF	TGCAGTGTTAAACTAGCGGGGCGCACAGATACGCAGTATTTT	TRBD2	TRBV20-1	TRBJ2-3	14	few
CASSTGGAIGNEQFF	TGCGCCAGCTCGACGGGGGGGGCGATTGGGAATGAGCAGTTCTTC	TRBD2	TRBV5-1	TRBJ2-1	15	-
CAISESPRGVQDTQYF	TGTGCCATCAGTGAGTCCCCGCGGGGGGTTCAAGATACGCAGTATTTT	TRBD2	TRBV10-3	TRBJ2-3	16	many
CASSFGTFTEAFF	TGTGCCAGCAGTTTCGGAACTTTCACTGAAGCTTTCTTT	-	TRBV2	TRBJ1-1	13	few
CASSYSRRGGNQPQHF	TGTGCCAGCAGTTACTCTCGGAGAGGGGGCAATCAGCCCCAGCATTTT	-	TRBV6-2/TRBV6-3	TRBJ1-5	16	-
CASNRGQGPYNEQYF	TGTGCCAGCAACCGAGGACAGGGCCCATACAATGAGCAGTACTTC	TRBD1	TRBV9	TRBJ2-4	15	-
CASSLERGGFKDEQYF	TGCGCCAGCAGCTTGGAACGGGGGGGCTTTAAGGATGAGCAGTACTTC	TRBD2	TRBV5-1	TRBJ2-5	16	-
CSASLGANTEAFF	TGCAGTGCTAGTTTGGGGGCTAACACTGAAGCTTTCTTT	-	TRBV20-1	TRBJ1-1	13	-
CASSVSRAGTRETQYF	TGTGCCAGCAGCGTCTCACGAGCCGGGACTAGGGAGACCCAGTACTTC	TRBD2	TRBV9	TRBJ2-5	16	few
CAIKGSFKNFSYEQYF	TGTGCCATCAAGGGGAGCTTTAAAAATTTCTCCTACGAGCAGTACTTC	-	TRBV6-5	TRBJ2-7	16	few
CASSFVDNEQFF	TGTGCCAGCAGCTTTGTGGACAATGAGCAGTTCTTC	-	TRBV7-9	TRBJ2-1	12	few
CASSLERPVGTEAFF	TGTGCCAGCAGTCTTGAACGGCCCGTCGGGACTGAAGCTTTCTTT	-	TRBV6-6	TRBJ1-1	15	few
CASSQVPTSGDEQFF	TGCGCCAGCAGCCAAGTCCCGACTAGCGGGGATGAGCAGTTCTTC	TRBD2	TRBV4-3	TRBJ2-1	15	-
CASSPRQAGDTRELFF	TGTGCCAGCTCACCACGACAGGCCGGGGACACCCGGGAGCTGTTTTTT	-	TRBV18	TRBJ2-2	16	-
CASSTVVQERNNEQFF	TGCGCCAGCAGCACGGTGGTCCAGGAGAGGAACAATGAGCAGTTCTTC	-	TRBV5-1	TRBJ2-1	16	-